What follows are 21 T cell receptor beta chains derived from one specimen sequenced in a study of blood T cells in healthy people across ages. With a J-beta primer mix and a sample-barcoded 5' primer, a second PCR ran about 7 to 12 cycles. TCRdb analysed the 5' RACE reads with MiXCR anew, one entry per CDR3 protein. The sample carries 780,000 or so distinct CDR3 sequences, 20% to 25% recorded once. The same specimen was also included in a second study, on T cells of mothers and their children.

Sequences were obtained from blood. The source of these receptors is a boy aged 5-17 years in good health.

The chain is built from TRBV7-9 and TRBJ2-1; 8 bases map to TRBD2. CDR3 length equals 16 residues. Germline lookup yields CDR1 SEHNR and CDR2 FQNEAQ (reference sequence). J lost 7 bases, V lost 5 bases, and 13 bases had no gene match. CDR3 bases: TGTGCCAGCAGCGGCCGGCGGCCAGCGGGAGTGAATGAGCAGTTCTTC. Translating gives CASSGRRPAGVNEQFF. Based on the CDR3 plus reference TRBV7-9 and TRBJ2-1, the full variable domain is DTGVSQNPRHKITKRGQNVTFRCDPISEHNRLYWYRQTLGQGPEFLTYFQNEAQLEKSRLLSDRFSAERPKGSFSTLEIQRTEQGDSAMYLCASSGRRPAGVNEQFFGPGTRLTVL.

The rearrangement joins TRBV6-2 or TRBV6-3 to TRBJ2-7; 10 bases are shared with TRBD1. Unmatched junction bases numbered 12, after V lost 2 bases and J lost 5 bases. The germline V gene has CDR1 MNHEY and CDR2 SVGEGT. The CDR3 loop spans 17 amino acids. This CDR3 is CASSYIPDRGATHEQYF. CDR3 bases: TGTGCCAGCAGTTACATCCCGGACAGGGGGGCAACCCACGAGCAGTACTTC.

This clonotype has at least ten counts. This chain uses TRBV24-1 with TRBJ2-1, with TRBD1 identical over 7 bases. V shed 0 bases and J 12 bases; nucleotides not matched to a gene: 13. Per germline, CDR1 KGHDR and CDR2 SFDVKD. This CDR3 contains 16 residues. The CDR3 here is CATSDLGDSRGLGQFF. The CDR3 nucleotides read TGTGCCACCAGTGATTTGGGGGACAGCCGAGGCTTAGGGCAGTTCTTC.

This chain connects TRBV7-2 to TRBJ2-7; 8 nucleotides align to TRBD2. This CDR3 is 15 amino acids long. Germline CDR1 SGHTA, CDR2 FQGNSA. Trimming removed 6 bases from V and 0 bases from J; junction bases left unmatched: 7. This CDR3 is CASRVTGTSSYEQYF. The CDR3 DNA is TGTGCCAGCAGGGTAACCGGGACTAGCTCCTACGAGCAGTACTTC.

This sequence joins TRBV3-1 and TRBJ1-4; D is uncertain. Trimming removed 8 bases at V and 4 bases at J, with 14 bases between. The CDR3 consists of 14 residues. The germline CDR1 and CDR2 sequences are LGHDT and YNNKEL (reference sequence). CDR3 sequence: CASAENLRNEKLFF. CDR3 DNA sequence: TGTGCCAGCGCCGAGAACCTCCGTAATGAAAAACTGTTTTTT. The full variable domain, its missing parts supplied by reference TRBV3-1 and TRBJ1-4, is DTAVSQTPKYLVTQMGNDKSIKCEQNLGHDTMYWYKQDSKKFLKIMFSYNNKELIINETVPNRFSPKSPDKAHLNLHINSLELGDSAVYFCASAENLRNEKLFFGSGTQLSVL.

This rearrangement joins TRBV7-9 to TRBJ1-4, with TRBD1 as a possible D gene (5 bases). The germline CDR1 and CDR2 sequences are SEHNR and FQNEAQ (reference sequence). CDR3 size: 15 residues. V was pared by 2 bases and J by 5 bases, with 12 bases between. The CDR3 nucleotides read TGTGCCAGCAGCTTACTTGTGGGGGGGAATGAAAAACTGTTTTTT. It yields the protein CASSLLVGGNEKLFF.

The sample holds a few counts of this clonotype. V and J are TRBV20-1 and TRBJ1-1; D gene uncertain. This CDR3 spans 11 amino acids. From germline, CDR1 is DFQATT and CDR2 SNEGSKA (reference sequence). With 5 bases removed from V and 4 bases from J, the gap between germline ends came to 8 bases. CDR3 sequence reads: CSAFKVTEAFF. The CDR3, as DNA: TGCAGTGCTTTTAAGGTCACTGAAGCTTTCTTT.

This clonotype was picked up a small number of times. The genes are TRBV4-3 and TRBJ2-3; D unclear. Germline CDR1 LGHNA, CDR2 YSLEER. This CDR3 is 16 amino acids long. V was shortened by 0 bases and J by 0 bases, with 10 bases between the two germline ends. This CDR3 reads CASSQDPVASTDTQYF. CDR3 coding DNA: TGCGCCAGCAGCCAAGATCCCGTGGCTAGCACAGATACGCAGTATTTT.

The chain links TRBV20-1 to TRBJ2-3, with D hard to call. Germline CDR1 and CDR2: DFQATT and SNEGSKA (reference sequence). The CDR3 has 12 amino acids. The CDR3 DNA is TGCAGCCAGAGGAGAGGCACAGATACGCAGTATTTT. It encodes CSQRRGTDTQYF.

In this sample, this clonotype turned up a few times. The J gene is TRBJ2-4, the V gene TRBV2, with D possibly matching TRBD2 (6 bases). V was trimmed by 7 bases and J by 8 bases, leaving 15 bases between them. This CDR3 has 13 amino acids. The germline V gene has CDR1 SNHLY and CDR2 FYNNEI. CDR3 in amino acids: CASIRELRDIQYF. The CDR3 DNA sequence: TGTGCCAGCATTCGGGAGTTGAGGGACATTCAGTACTTC.

The gene calls are TRBV28 and TRBJ2-7; D possibly uses TRBD1 or TRBD2 (5 bases each). Germline V gene data show CDR1 as MDHEN and CDR2 as SYDVKM. The V end was cut by 4 bases, the J end by 0 bases, with 13 bases between. CDR3 length: 15 amino acids. This CDR3 reads CASSSGGQSSYEQYF. CDR3 coding DNA: TGTGCCAGCAGTTCTGGGGGTCAGAGCTCCTACGAGCAGTACTTC.

This rearrangement joins TRBV29-1 to TRBJ2-5, with 7 bases aligning to TRBD2. Matching the DNA end better, TRBJ2-7 makes the J call doubtful. The CDR3 runs 12 residues. Germline assignment: CDR1 SQVTM and CDR2 ANQGSEA. The CDR3 is CSVWGGTYEQYF. DNA of the CDR3: TGCAGCGTTTGGGGGGGGACCTACGAGCAGTACTTC.

The CDR3 here is CTSTGAWTVQETQYF. The CDR3 DNA sequence: TGTACCAGCACCGGGGCTTGGACAGTACAAGAGACCCAGTACTTC. The genes are TRBV7-2 and TRBJ2-5; weak D call: TRBD1 (6 bases). V dropped 7 bases and J dropped 2 bases, with 17 bases sitting between them. CDR1 SGHTA and CDR2 FQGNSA come from the germline V gene. CDR3 length: 15 amino acids.

This clonotype was detected once. One end of the junction fails to match germline, which may point to a read error. The V gene is TRBV4-3, the J gene TRBJ2-7; D ambiguous. Germline V gives CDR1 LGHNA, CDR2 YSLEER. The CDR3 loop spans 13 amino acids. The CDR3 DNA sequence: TGCGCCAGGAGCCAAGATCGTGGATACGAGCAGTACTTC. Protein sequence: CARSQDRGYEQYF.

This chain joins TRBV3-1 and TRBJ1-2, with 9 bases matching TRBD1. CDR3 length: 17 amino acids. V was clipped by 1 base and J by 8 bases; unmatched bases: 14. Germline V CDR1 and CDR2: LGHDT, YNNKEL (reference sequence). CDR3 in DNA: TGTGCCAGCAGCCAAGTTATTGGACAGGGGACATCGTGGGGCTACACCTTC. Encoded protein: CASSQVIGQGTSWGYTF.

The rearrangement joins TRBV29-1 to TRBJ2-7, with D possibly TRBD2 on 7 matching bases. This CDR3 is built from 14 residues. Germline V gene data show CDR1 as SQVTM and CDR2 as ANQGSEA. Trimming removed 0 bases from V and 4 bases from J, with 13 bases in between. This chain's CDR3 is CSVEDAGEGYEQYF. CDR3 coding DNA: TGCAGCGTTGAAGATGCAGGGGAGGGTTACGAGCAGTACTTC.

This chain uses TRBV27 with TRBJ2-2, with a tentative D call TRBD1 (5 bases). This CDR3 is 16 amino acids long. The V end was cut by 5 bases, the J end by 5 bases, with 18 bases between. Looked up from germline, CDR1 is MNHEY and CDR2 is SMNVEV (reference sequence). In nucleotides, the CDR3 is TGTGCCAGCAGTACGATCAATATAAGGGGAACCGGGGAGCTGTTTTTT. Encoded protein: CASSTINIRGTGELFF.

The chain couples TRBV11-2 to TRBJ2-1, with a tentative D call TRBD1 (6 bases). Near its end, the DNA agrees better with TRBJ2-5, so the J call may be wrong. CDR3 size: 14 residues. Germline V gene data show CDR1 as SGHAT and CDR2 as FQNNGV. The CDR3 here is CASSLDSDRQTQYF. DNA for the CDR3: TGTGCCAGCAGCTTAGACAGTGACAGGCAGACCCAGTACTTC.

The V call is TRBV5-6, the J call TRBJ1-2, with 7 bases aligning to TRBD1. The CDR3 is 14 amino acids. V trimming: 3 bases; J trimming: 10 bases; junction bases outside the gene matches: 12. CDR1 and CDR2 (germline): SGHDT, YYEEEE. The CDR3 spells CASSSSGTVTFYTF. Here the CDR3 DNA reads TGTGCCAGCAGCTCGTCCGGGACAGTGACCTTCTACACCTTC.

This clonotype appeared a single time. CDR3 amino acids: CASSEALREAKNIQYF. The CDR3 nucleotides are TGTGCCAGCAGTGAAGCGTTGCGGGAGGCCAAAAACATTCAGTACTTC. This rearrangement joins TRBV6-1 to TRBJ2-4, with TRBD2 matching over 7 bases. The CDR3 consists of 16 residues. The germline V gene has CDR1 MNHNS and CDR2 SASEGT. Unmatched junction bases numbered 3, after V lost 0 bases and J lost 1 base.

For this clonotype: The CDR3 does not end in the conserved phenylalanine or tryptophan, so this is likely a read error. The J gene is TRBJ1-2, the V gene TRBV4-3, with unresolved D. Germline V gene data show CDR1 as LGHNA and CDR2 as YSLEER. V was shortened by 1 base and J by 3 bases, with 9 bases between the two germline ends. There are 14 residues in the CDR3. CDR3 protein: CASSQAAWDYGYTL. Written as DNA, the CDR3 is TGCGCCAGCAGCCAAGCGGCCTGGGACTATGGCTACACCCTC.